This T cell receptor (beta chain) was recorded in a study of shared clonotypes between healthy human individuals. Profiling relied on immunoSEQ multiplex PCR, and the TCRdb table lists in-frame clones only, not all of them. The sample has hundreds of thousands of clones; approximately 79% are singletons. CDR1 MNHEY and CDR2 SVGAGI come from the germline V gene. The J segment lost 5 bases and the V segment lost 0 bases, leaving 10 bases of the junction unmatched. This CDR3 comprises 16 residues. This receptor was taken from a woman aged 25-40 years in good health. The sample comprised memory CD4+ T cells sorted from blood. Regarding subset: CD45RA-negative fraction. The chain links TRBV6-5 to TRBJ2-7; TRBD1 matches 7 bases. CDR3 nucleotides: TGTGCCAGCAGTTACTCGTCGACAGGGCTTCTACACGAGCAGTACTTC. Amino acids: CASSYSSTGLLHEQYF.